The 28 T cell receptor beta chains listed next were all sequenced from one sample in a study of spatial heterogeneity in lung cancer. Each CDR3 protein gets one entry after TCRdb re-called the 5' RACE reads with MiXCR. The data hold approximately 92,000 distinct CDR3 sequences, with approximately 12% observed a single time. Indicated time point: sample taken at primary tumor resection. Frozen PBMC, nontumor lung or tumor provided whole RNA, which was sequenced unsorted. The sequenced sample was PBMCs, obtained at surgery. The receptors were gathered from a male donor with early-stage non-small cell lung cancer.

This clonotype was seen a handful of times. This chain links TRBV4-2 with TRBJ2-5; possible D gene TRBD2, 6 bases. The CDR3 has 14 amino acids. Germline V gene sequence: CDR1 LGHNA, CDR2 YNFKEQ. V gave up 1 base and J gave up 3 bases, with 9 bases separating them. The CDR3 nucleotides are TGTGCCAGCAGCCAAGGTGGAGGGGAAGAGACCCAGTACTTC. It translates to CASSQGGGEETQYF.

This clonotype was picked up a small number of times. V usage is TRBV7-2 and J usage is TRBJ2-1; 9 bases line up with TRBD2. Trimming took 4 bases from V and 4 from J; bases not matched to a gene: 5. Germline CDR1 is SGHTA and CDR2 is FQGNSA. The CDR3 length is 15 residues. The CDR3 region is CASSSTSGPYNEQFF. The CDR3 DNA follows: TGTGCCAGCAGCTCAACTAGCGGGCCTTACAATGAGCAGTTCTTC.

This clonotype appeared a few times. V is TRBV7-3 and J is TRBJ1-6; D ambiguous. Germline V gene sequence: CDR1 SGHTA, CDR2 FQGTGA. CDR3 length: 14 amino acids. Trimming pared 1 base from V and 2 bases from J, leaving 3 bases between. CDR3 coding DNA: TGTGCCAGCAGCTTAAAAACCTATAATTCACCCCTCCACTTT. It is translated as CASSLKTYNSPLHF.

This clonotype was found a few times. The chain combines TRBV20-1 with TRBJ1-5; D possibly corresponds to TRBD1 (5 bases). Trimming left V 3 bases short and J 5 bases short, with 11 bases between. CDR3 length: 13 amino acids. The germline V gene encodes CDR1 DFQATT and CDR2 SNEGSKA (reference sequence). The CDR3 reads CSASPGAHQPQHF. The CDR3 nucleotides are TGCAGTGCTAGTCCCGGGGCCCATCAGCCCCAGCATTTT.

This rearrangement joins TRBV7-9 to TRBJ2-7, with 7 bases that match TRBD1. Germline CDR1 SEHNR, CDR2 FQNEAQ (reference sequence). The CDR3 spans 14 residues. Germline trimming cut 3 bases from V and 2 bases from J; bases unmatched to any gene: 4. In nucleotides, the CDR3 is TGTGCCAGCAGCTTGAGGGGGCCAGCCTACGAGCAGTACTTC. Encoded protein: CASSLRGPAYEQYF.

The chain's CDR3 is CSVGQDSNQPQHF. CDR3 DNA sequence: TGCAGCGTTGGACAGGACAGCAATCAGCCCCAGCATTTT. This chain links TRBV29-1 with TRBJ1-5, with D perhaps TRBD1 (6 bases). V shed 4 bases and J shed 1 base, with 8 bases lying between them. The length of the CDR3 is 13 residues. Germline CDR1 reads SQVTM; CDR2 reads ANQGSEA.

This clonotype was seen a few times. The rearrangement joins TRBV20-1 to TRBJ2-2; 8 positions agree with TRBD2. The CDR3 is 14 residues long. Germline trimming cut 5 bases from V and 7 bases from J; bases unmatched to any gene: 9. Looked up from germline, CDR1 is DFQATT and CDR2 is SNEGSKA (reference sequence). The CDR3: CSAPPGGPGGELFF. CDR3 nucleotides: TGCAGTGCTCCCCCGGGGGGGCCTGGCGGGGAGCTGTTTTTT.

V gene TRBV11-2 combines with J gene TRBJ2-4, with D perhaps matching TRBD2 (5 bases). The CDR3 consists of 14 residues. Germline CDR1 SGHAT, CDR2 FQNNGV. Deletions cut 4 bases from V and 0 bases from J, with 7 bases between. As DNA, the CDR3 is TGTGCCAGCAGCTCCGGGATAGCCAAAAACATTCAGTACTTC. This gives the protein CASSSGIAKNIQYF.

A few counts support this clonotype. This sequence joins TRBV6-2 or TRBV6-3 and TRBJ2-3; a possible D gene is TRBD1 (5 bases). Germline loops: CDR1 MNHEY, CDR2 SVGEGT. Trimming removed 3 bases from V and 5 bases from J, with 18 bases in between. The length of the CDR3 is 16 residues. The CDR3 nucleotides read TGTGCCAGCAGTTATCAGGCCAGGGTCGGTCAAGATACGCAGTATTTT. Its translation is CASSYQARVGQDTQYF.

The rearrangement joins TRBV7-2 to TRBJ2-7, with a weak D call TRBD2 (6 bases). With 2 bases removed from V and 2 bases from J, the gap between germline ends came to 10 bases. Germline V gene lookup returns CDR1 SGHTA and CDR2 FQGNSA. The CDR3 runs to 14 residues. In DNA, the CDR3 is TGTGCCAGCAGCTTAAAGGGCGGGACCTACGAGCAGTACTTC. Its protein product is CASSLKGGTYEQYF.

This clonotype has at least ten counts. The chain couples TRBV6-5 to TRBJ2-5; D may match TRBD1 or TRBD2 (5 bases each). The CDR3 contains 13 residues. V lost 5 bases, J lost 4 bases, and 11 bases lay in between. The V gene's germline CDR1 is MNHEY and CDR2 SVGAGI. CDR3 bases: TGTGCCAGCAGTGGGGACGCCCCAGAGACCCAGTACTTC. It yields the protein CASSGDAPETQYF.

The chain joins TRBV6-2 or TRBV6-3 to TRBJ2-3; 7 bases map to TRBD1. This CDR3 has 15 residues. V shed 2 bases and J 6 bases; nucleotides not matched to a gene: 8. The germline V gene encodes CDR1 MNHEY and CDR2 SVGEGT. CDR3 sequence (DNA): TGTGCCAGCAGTTACCCTAGACAGGGCGGGGATACGCAGTATTTT. It is translated as CASSYPRQGGDTQYF.

This clonotype was observed a handful of times. The chain joins TRBV3-1 to TRBJ2-7; D is uncertain. Trimming removed 2 bases from V and 1 base from J, with 9 bases in between. Germline V CDR1 and CDR2: LGHDT, YNNKEL (reference sequence). The CDR3 consists of 14 residues. CDR3 sequence (DNA): TGTGCCAGCAGCCAATTCGGGCTTTCCTACGAGCAGTACTTC. This encodes CASSQFGLSYEQYF.

This clonotype came up a few times. V is TRBV20-1 and J is TRBJ2-7; weak D call: TRBD1 (5 bases). Per the germline V gene, CDR1 is DFQATT and CDR2 is SNEGSKA (reference sequence). V was shortened by 0 bases and J by 8 bases, with 14 bases between the two germline ends. This CDR3 has 13 amino acids. CDR3 in DNA: TGCAGTGCTAGAGAAGGGCAGGGAAAGAAGCAGTACTTC. It yields the protein CSAREGQGKKQYF.

This clonotype has at least ten counts. This rearrangement joins TRBV7-2 to TRBJ1-3; D is unresolved. The CDR3 covers 14 residues. V lost 0 bases to trimming and J lost 1 base, with 4 bases between them. CDR1 and CDR2 (germline): SGHTA, FQGNSA. DNA for the CDR3: TGTGCCAGCAGCTTAGCTGGGTCTGGAAACACCATATATTTT. Translating it yields CASSLAGSGNTIYF.

This clonotype showed up many times. V usage is TRBV6-4 and J usage is TRBJ2-3; TRBD2 matches at 14 bases. Germline CDR1 MRHNA, CDR2 SNTAGT. The J segment lost 2 bases and the V segment lost 6 bases, leaving 7 bases of the junction unmatched. The CDR3 consists of 17 residues. The CDR3 DNA is TGTGCCAGCAGCGAACCGGGACTAGCGGGGGCCACAGATACGCAGTATTTT. It is translated as CASSEPGLAGATDTQYF.

The chain has TRBV4-1 and TRBJ1-1; unclear D gene. V was shortened by 1 base and J by 1 base, with 19 bases between the two germline ends. This CDR3 is built from 18 residues. The germline V gene has CDR1 MGHRA and CDR2 YSYEKL. The CDR3 sequence: CASSQVIIIGTGNTEAFF. The CDR3 region has the DNA TGCGCCAGCAGCCAAGTCATAATAATTGGTACGGGGAACACTGAAGCTTTCTTT.

This CDR3 is CSARGSLGTNTGELFF. Here the CDR3 DNA reads TGCAGTGCTAGGGGGTCATTGGGAACGAACACCGGGGAGCTGTTTTTT. The chain has TRBV20-1 and TRBJ2-2; D gene unclear. Germline V gives CDR1 DFQATT, CDR2 SNEGSKA (reference sequence). The CDR3 length is 16 residues. The V end was cut by 3 bases, the J end by 0 bases, with 14 bases between.

This clonotype was observed a few times. This chain joins TRBV7-9 and TRBJ1-2; D not resolved. CDR3 length equals 11 residues. The germline CDR1 and CDR2 sequences are SEHNR and FQNEAQ (reference sequence). Trimming left V 1 base short and J 10 bases short, with 7 bases between. CDR3 in amino acids: CASSLGVFYTF. The CDR3 DNA reads TGTGCCAGCAGCTTAGGAGTCTTCTACACCTTC.

At least ten counts were recorded for this clonotype. The rearrangement uses TRBV28 and TRBJ2-3, with TRBD2 matching 8 bases. J lost 2 bases, V lost 3 bases, and 4 bases had no gene match. This CDR3 contains 15 residues. CDR1 and CDR2 from the germline V gene are MDHEN and SYDVKM. The CDR3 region is CASSFASGFTDTQYF. The CDR3 bases are TGTGCCAGCAGTTTCGCTAGCGGGTTCACAGATACGCAGTATTTT.

The gene calls are TRBV12-3 or TRBV12-4 and TRBJ1-6; tentatively, D is TRBD1 (5 bases). The CDR3 loop spans 15 amino acids. Trimming cost V 2 bases and J 6 bases, with 11 bases left between them. The CDR3 DNA reads TGTGCCAGCAGTTTATTAGGGGATGGTAATTCACCCCTCCACTTT. Protein sequence: CASSLLGDGNSPLHF.

The chain recombines TRBV6-2 or TRBV6-3 with TRBJ1-5; the match to TRBD1 covers 9 bases. V gave up 9 bases and J gave up 1 base; unmatched junction bases: 4. Per germline, CDR1 MNHEY and CDR2 SVGEGT. The CDR3 has 14 residues. CDR3 in DNA: TGTGCCAGTACAGGGGGCAGGAGCAATCAGCCCCAGCATTTT. This encodes CASTGGRSNQPQHF.

This clonotype was found a few times. This chain connects TRBV6-2 or TRBV6-3 to TRBJ2-1, with 7 bases fitting TRBD2. There are 15 residues in the CDR3. V trimming: 6 bases; J trimming: 5 bases; junction bases outside the gene matches: 10. CDR1 and CDR2 from the germline V gene are MNHEY and SVGEGT. For the CDR3, the DNA is TGTGCCAGCAGCCCCGCGGGGCGGGGGAACAATGAGCAGTTCTTC. Protein product: CASSPAGRGNNEQFF.

The rearrangement uses TRBV29-1 and TRBJ2-6, with D tentatively TRBD1 (6 bases). V lost 6 bases and J 2 bases, leaving 8 bases between the germline ends. The germline CDR1 and CDR2 sequences are SQVTM and ANQGSEA. This CDR3 has 13 residues. Written as DNA, the CDR3 is TGCAGCGTCCAGGGGACTGGGGCCAACGTCCTGACTTTC. It translates to CSVQGTGANVLTF.

The chain is built from TRBV14 and TRBJ2-5, with 11 bases matching TRBD2. Germline CDR1 reads SGHDN; CDR2 reads FVKESK. The trim removed 1 base at V and 5 bases at J, leaving 6 bases unmatched. There are 16 residues in the CDR3. The CDR3 loop is CASSQVRLAGQETQYF. In DNA form, the CDR3 reads TGTGCCAGCAGCCAAGTCCGACTAGCGGGACAGGAGACCCAGTACTTC.

This clonotype was picked up many times. V is TRBV7-9 and J is TRBJ1-1; TRBD1 matches at 8 bases. Germline V CDR1 and CDR2: SEHNR, FQNEAQ (reference sequence). The CDR3 is 13 residues long. The junction had 5 bases not matched to a gene; V was cut back by 7 bases and J by 4 bases. The CDR3, as DNA: TGTGCCAGCACGGACAGGGTTGGCACTGAAGCTTTCTTT. Translation gives CASTDRVGTEAFF.

The chain carries TRBV5-1 and TRBJ1-3; TRBD1 is a possible D gene (5 bases). V gave up 4 bases and J gave up 2 bases, with 10 bases separating them. Germline V gives CDR1 SGHRS, CDR2 YFSETQ. The length of the CDR3 is 14 residues. The CDR3, as DNA: TGCGCCAGCAGCCCCCAGGGTCCTGGAAACACCATATATTTT. Its protein product is CASSPQGPGNTIYF. The full variable domain, its missing parts supplied by reference TRBV5-1 and TRBJ1-3, is KAGVTQTPRYLIKTRGQQVTLSCSPISGHRSVSWYQQTPGQGLQFLFEYFSETQRNKGNFPGRFSGRQFSNSRSEMNVSTLELGDSALYLCASSPQGPGNTIYFGEGSWLTVV.

V is TRBV27 and J is TRBJ1-1, with no clear D. Germline V CDR1 and CDR2: MNHEY, SMNVEV (reference sequence). The V end lost 3 bases, the J end lost 8 bases, and 10 bases lay between the germline ends. This CDR3 comprises 12 residues. CDR3 coding DNA: TGTGCCAGCAGTTTTCTTGGGAGCGAAGCTTTCTTT. It encodes CASSFLGSEAFF.